The 27 T cell receptor beta chains reported below all come from one sample, sequenced in a study of low-dose radiotherapy and immunotherapy resistance in tumors. Both TCRalpha and TCRbeta chains were reverse transcribed with V-gene-specific primers. Amplification of TCRs used a constant-region primer and V-primer adapter for about 19 PCR cycles. TCRdb reanalysed the reads using MiXCR and keeps one entry per CDR3 protein. The table has about 100,000 distinct CDR3 sequences, 20% to 25% seen once. The time point denotes: after trial treatment. The treatment is: LDRT plus nivolumab, ipilimumab, low-dose cyclophosphamide and aspirin (RACIN trial). The starting material was PBMCs, obtained after low-dose radiotherapy plus immunotherapy. The source of these receptors is a male donor with prostate cancer.

At least ten counts were recorded for this clonotype. DNA of the CDR3: TGCGCCAGCAGCTTGTGGGGTAGCGGGGGGCCCACAGATACGCAGTATTTT. It yields the protein CASSLWGSGGPTDTQYF. The chain recombines TRBV5-1 with TRBJ2-3; 10 bases fit TRBD2. CDR1 is SGHRS, CDR2 YFSETQ, per germline. V lost 1 base to trimming and J lost 2 bases; unmatched junction nucleotides: 7. The CDR3 consists of 17 residues.

This chain connects TRBV4-3 to TRBJ2-1; TRBD2 agrees at 12 bases. The CDR3 spans 16 residues. The germline V gene encodes CDR1 LGHNA and CDR2 YSLEER. V shed 1 base and J 6 bases; nucleotides not matched to a gene: 4. The CDR3 region has the DNA TGCGCCAGCAGCCAAGCTAGCGGGGGGGGGTCCAATGAGCAGTTCTTC. Amino acids: CASSQASGGGSNEQFF.

This clonotype was counted ten times or more. The chain joins TRBV18 to TRBJ2-7, with TRBD1 identical over 7 bases. The CDR3 extends over 16 amino acids. Trimming removed 3 bases from V and 1 base from J; junction bases left unmatched: 9. Germline CDR1 and CDR2: KGHSH and LQKENI. CDR3 residues: CASSPQTGRSSYEQYF. DNA for the CDR3: TGTGCCAGCTCACCGCAGACAGGGCGGTCATCCTACGAGCAGTACTTC.

The sample holds many counts of this clonotype. The chain has TRBV18 and TRBJ2-1; possible D gene TRBD2, 5 bases. The CDR3 loop spans 15 amino acids. From germline, CDR1 is KGHSH and CDR2 LQKENI. V was shortened by 3 bases and J by 6 bases, with 15 bases between the two germline ends. The CDR3 coding sequence is TGTGCCAGCTCACCGCAACTAGATCTCGCCAATGAGCAGTTCTTC. This encodes CASSPQLDLANEQFF.

This clonotype was seen a few times. V gene TRBV19 combines with J gene TRBJ1-5; tentative D call: TRBD1 (5 bases). V was trimmed by 6 bases and J by 3 bases, leaving 12 bases between them. CDR1 is LNHDA, CDR2 SQIVND, per germline (reference sequence). The CDR3 is 14 residues long. Here the CDR3 reads CASSPARVNQPQHF. DNA of the CDR3: TGTGCCAGTAGCCCCGCCAGGGTCAATCAGCCCCAGCATTTT.

This clonotype was observed many times. The genes are TRBV20-1 and TRBJ1-2; D unresolved. Trimming stripped 5 bases from V and 7 bases from J, with 20 bases between. CDR1 DFQATT and CDR2 SNEGSKA come from the germline V gene (reference sequence). This CDR3 region has 14 residues. The CDR3: CSAWRAVPSVGYTF. The CDR3 coding sequence is TGCAGTGCTTGGCGGGCAGTTCCCTCTGTTGGCTACACCTTC.

This clonotype was counted many times. The chain recombines TRBV6-1 with TRBJ2-2, with D maybe TRBD1 (5 bases). The CDR3 is 16 amino acids. Per the germline V gene, CDR1 is MNHNS and CDR2 is SASEGT. Trimming shortened V by 2 bases and J by 0 bases, and 10 bases separated the two germline ends. The CDR3 spells CASSERGGANTGELFF. The CDR3 DNA follows: TGTGCCAGCAGTGAAAGGGGCGGAGCGAACACCGGGGAGCTGTTTTTT.

The rearrangement uses TRBV6-1 and TRBJ2-3; D could derive from TRBD1 or TRBD2 (5 bases each). The V end lost 5 bases, the J end lost 3 bases, and 12 bases lay between the germline ends. Germline lookup yields CDR1 MNHNS and CDR2 SASEGT. CDR3 size: 14 residues. The CDR3 region has the DNA TGTGCCAGCAGTCTTGGGACGGAGACAGATACGCAGTATTTT. Translating gives CASSLGTETDTQYF.

The rearrangement joins TRBV7-3 to TRBJ2-2; D possibly matches TRBD1 or TRBD2 (5 bases each). Germline V gene data show CDR1 as SGHTA and CDR2 as FQGTGA. The length of the CDR3 is 16 residues. The V gene lost 6 bases and the J gene lost 2 bases, with 16 bases spanning the gap. CDR3 coding DNA: TGTGCCAGCAGATCGGGGCTGGGGGATAACACCGGGGAGCTGTTTTTT. This translates into CASRSGLGDNTGELFF.

There are many counts of this clonotype. The gene calls are TRBV29-1 and TRBJ2-1; 9 nucleotides agree with TRBD1. The germline gives CDR1 SQVTM, CDR2 ANQGSEA. The junction had 4 bases not matched to a gene; V was cut back by 4 bases and J by 3 bases. The CDR3 runs to 14 residues. The CDR3 DNA sequence: TGCAGCGTTGGGGGGGACAGGGTCTACAATGAGCAGTTCTTC. As protein: CSVGGDRVYNEQFF.

This clonotype has at least ten counts. This chain connects TRBV7-2 to TRBJ1-1, with D perhaps TRBD1 (5 bases). The CDR3 covers 15 residues. Trimming removed 5 bases at V and 2 bases at J, with 15 bases between. Per the germline V gene, CDR1 is SGHTA and CDR2 is FQGNSA. CDR3 in DNA: TGTGCCAGCAGCGGAGTCAGGGTGGGAAACACTGAAGCTTTCTTT. Its protein is CASSGVRVGNTEAFF.

As concerns this clonotype: The junction departs from germline at one end; a sequencing error may be responsible. The chain uses TRBV13 and TRBJ1-6; D gene uncertain. The CDR3 contains 15 residues. Germline V gene lookup returns CDR1 PRHDT and CDR2 FYEKMQ (reference sequence). The CDR3 nucleotides read TGTGCAATGAGAGAACAAAACACCAATGCAGGCAAATCAACCTTT. Its protein is CAMREQNTNAGKSTF.

On this clonotype itself: With a far larger clone one base away, a read error is the likely cause. The chain couples TRBV6-4 to TRBJ2-1; 9 bases are shared with TRBD1. Germline CDR1 reads MRHNA; CDR2 reads SNTAGT. The CDR3 is 14 residues long. The CDR3 here is CVSSAGQGSGEQFF. DNA for the CDR3: TGTGTCAGCAGCGCGGGACAGGGATCTGGTGAGCAGTTCTTC.

There are many counts of this clonotype. This chain uses TRBV11-2 with TRBJ2-5; D unresolved. The germline V and J ends were trimmed by 5 bases and 10 bases, with 11 bases remaining between them. The CDR3 runs 11 residues. In germline, CDR1 is SGHAT, CDR2 FQNNGV. The CDR3 is CASSSFLDQYF. DNA of the CDR3: TGTGCCAGCAGCAGTTTCCTGGACCAGTACTTC.

V is TRBV6-8 and J is TRBJ2-7; TRBD1 aligns across 8 bases. This CDR3 has 12 amino acids. Looked up from germline, CDR1 is MNHGY and CDR2 is SAAAGT. Losses at the gene ends were 9 bases for V and 1 base for J; bases not matched to a gene: 2. This CDR3 is CASGQGSYEQYF. In DNA, the CDR3 is TGTGCCAGTGGACAGGGATCCTACGAGCAGTACTTC.

This clonotype was observed at least ten times. The chain is built from TRBV4-1 and TRBJ2-7; 9 bases line up with TRBD2. This CDR3 comprises 14 residues. The germline V gene encodes CDR1 MGHRA and CDR2 YSYEKL. The J segment lost 2 bases and the V segment lost 4 bases, leaving 3 bases of the junction unmatched. The CDR3 spells CASSRGGGTYEQYF. In DNA, the CDR3 is TGCGCCAGCAGCCGCGGGGGGGGGACCTACGAGCAGTACTTC.

The sample holds a few counts of this clonotype. The chain is built from TRBV19 and TRBJ2-1, with 11 bases matching TRBD2. Trimming took 2 bases from V and 6 from J; bases not matched to a gene: 6. In germline, CDR1 is LNHDA, CDR2 SQIVND (reference sequence). CDR3 length: 16 residues. The CDR3 region has the DNA TGTGCCAGTAGTATACTTACTAGCGGGGGTAGCAATGAGCAGTTCTTC. It yields the protein CASSILTSGGSNEQFF.

The V and J genes are TRBV5-4 and TRBJ2-7, with 13 bases that match TRBD2. Germline assignment: CDR1 SGHNT and CDR2 YYREEE (reference sequence). CDR3 size: 15 residues. Trimming at V came to 1 base and at J to 4 bases, leaving 2 bases not matched to a gene. CDR3 sequence (DNA): TGTGCCAGCAGCTTGCAGGGACTAGCGGGATACGAGCAGTACTTC. Encoded protein: CASSLQGLAGYEQYF.

This clonotype was observed at least ten times. This chain connects TRBV2 to TRBJ2-3; 8 bases line up with TRBD2. The CDR3 runs to 14 residues. Germline-derived CDR1 and CDR2 are SNHLY and FYNNEI. J lost 5 bases, V lost 2 bases, and 3 bases had no gene match. CDR3 DNA sequence: TGTGCCAGCAGTGAACAAGCGGGGGAAGATACGCAGTATTTT. Its translation: CASSEQAGEDTQYF. Using reference TRBV2 and TRBJ2-3 for the parts outside the CDR3, the full variable domain is EPEVTQTPSHQVTQMGQEVILRCVPISNHLYFYWYRQILGQKVEFLVSFYNNEISEKSEIFDDQFSVERPDGSNFTLKIRSTKLEDSAMYFCASSEQAGEDTQYFGPGTRLTVL.

This clonotype was recorded a few times. The chain employs TRBV5-6 and TRBJ2-3; 8 nucleotides match TRBD2. The CDR3 has 15 amino acids. The germline gives CDR1 SGHDT, CDR2 YYEEEE. The V segment lost 4 bases and the J segment 2 bases; nucleotides outside the gene matches: 6. CDR3 in amino acids: CASSPPGLVTDTQYF. DNA of the CDR3: TGTGCCAGCAGCCCCCCGGGACTAGTCACAGATACGCAGTATTTT.

This clonotype appeared many times. The chain uses TRBV3-1 and TRBJ2-4; perhaps D is TRBD1 or TRBD2 (5 bases each). V lost 4 bases and J 5 bases, leaving 12 bases between the germline ends. The CDR3 loop spans 14 amino acids. Germline assignment: CDR1 LGHDT and CDR2 YNNKEL (reference sequence). As DNA, the CDR3 is TGTGCCAGCAGCCCGAGAGGGGTGGAAAACATTCAGTACTTC. Protein sequence: CASSPRGVENIQYF. Full variable domain (outside the CDR3, taken from reference TRBV3-1 and TRBJ2-4): DTAVSQTPKYLVTQMGNDKSIKCEQNLGHDTMYWYKQDSKKFLKIMFSYNNKELIINETVPNRFSPKSPDKAHLNLHINSLELGDSAVYFCASSPRGVENIQYFGAGTRLSVL.

The genes are TRBV11-3 and TRBJ2-3; perhaps TRBD2 as D (6 bases). Trimming cost V 5 bases and J 4 bases, with 10 bases left between them. This CDR3 is built from 13 residues. The germline V gene has CDR1 SGHNT and CDR2 YENEEA. The CDR3 loop is CASSRGISDTQYF. DNA for the CDR3: TGTGCCAGCAGCCGCGGGATATCAGATACGCAGTATTTT.

The chain couples TRBV7-2 to TRBJ1-1; D is unclear. The CDR3 length is 14 residues. V lost 1 base, J lost 5 bases, and 11 bases lay in between. The germline gives CDR1 SGHTA, CDR2 FQGNSA. CDR3 bases: TGTGCCAGCAGCTTAGAGGGTCAAGCGACTGAAGCTTTCTTT. Its translation is CASSLEGQATEAFF.

This clonotype was recorded many times. The genes are TRBV3-1 and TRBJ1-4; no firm D call. Trimming took off 0 bases at V and 7 bases at J, with 9 bases between the two ends. Germline loops: CDR1 LGHDT, CDR2 YNNKEL (reference sequence). The CDR3 is made up of 14 amino acids. The CDR3 region has the DNA TGTGCCAGCAGCCAAGACGACGGTCTTGAAAAACTGTTTTTT. Protein product: CASSQDDGLEKLFF.

On this clonotype: A far bigger clonotype differs at one base, so this is likely a read error. The CDR3 bases are TGTGCCAGCAGCTCCCTTAGCGGGGGGACCTACGAGCAGTTCTTC. Translation gives CASSSLSGGTYEQFF. The V call is TRBV11-2, the J call TRBJ2-1; 10 positions match TRBD2. The CDR3 is 15 amino acids. The junction had 10 bases not matched to a gene; V was cut back by 4 bases and J by 10 bases. CDR1 is SGHAT, CDR2 FQNNGV, per germline. The variable domain in full, with the rest retrieved from reference TRBV11-2 and TRBJ2-1, is EAGVAQSPRYKIIEKRQSVAFWCNPISGHATLYWYQQILGQGPKLLIQFQNNGVVDDSQLPKDRFSAERLKGVDSTLKIQPAKLEDSAVYLCASSSLSGGTYEQFFGPGTRLTVL.

Comments on this clonotype: This sequence may be a read error, since a much larger clone differs from it by one base. The gene calls are TRBV20-1 and TRBJ2-2, with 9 bases identical to TRBD1. This CDR3 is built from 16 residues. Per the germline V gene, CDR1 is DFQATT and CDR2 is SNEGSKA (reference sequence). Trimming removed 7 bases from V and 1 base from J; junction bases left unmatched: 10. The CDR3 DNA reads as TGCAGTGTCCGGACAGGGGTCTCTTGGAACACCGGGGAGCTGTTTTTT. This gives the protein CSVRTGVSWNTGELFF.

The chain joins TRBV7-2 to TRBJ2-1; 9 bases are shared with TRBD2. Trimming at V came to 4 bases and at J to 9 bases, leaving 13 bases not matched to a gene. The CDR3 has 16 amino acids. Germline-derived CDR1 and CDR2 are SGHTA and FQGNSA. Written as DNA, the CDR3 is TGTGCCAGCAGCTCCCAAGGCGGGGGGGCGAGGGGTGAGCAGTTCTTC. Its protein is CASSSQGGGARGEQFF.